The 14 T cell receptor beta chains reported below all come from one sample, sequenced in a study of T cell changes during pregnancy in multiple sclerosis (dated by TCRdb to between 2018 and 2021). The protocol used for the library was the immunoSEQ multiplex PCR assay. TCRdb re-hosts the immuneACCESS table, in-frame sequences only. Its copies lack some clones; in the studies checked, an unresolved V gene accounts for under half of them, and the cause for the rest is not known. The sample includes 93,000 or so clones, with approximately 90% observed a single time. The ten most abundant clones make up around 0.92% of the sample. Specimen: peripheral blood, collected after pregnancy. Every receptor here comes from a female donor with multiple sclerosis, enrolled in a pregnancy study.

The chain joins TRBV15 to TRBJ2-3, with 8 bases that match TRBD1. This CDR3 has 14 residues. CDR1 LNHNV and CDR2 YYDKDF come from the germline V gene (reference sequence). V was pared by 1 base and J by 7 bases, with 4 bases of the junction left unmatched. CDR3 coding DNA: TGTGCCACCAGCAGAGGACAGGGGTTACATACGCAGTATTTT. Translating gives CATSRGQGLHTQYF.

V gene TRBV19 combines with J gene TRBJ2-2; 11 bases align to TRBD2. From germline, CDR1 is LNHDA and CDR2 SQIVND (reference sequence). V was pared by 5 bases and J by 13 bases, with 15 bases of the junction left unmatched. The CDR3 has 16 amino acids. The CDR3 sequence is CASSPGLAAKKAGLFF. CDR3 DNA sequence: TGTGCCAGTAGTCCGGGACTAGCGGCAAAAAAAGCGGGGCTGTTTTTT.

The V gene is TRBV19, the J gene TRBJ1-1, with D tentatively TRBD1 (5 bases). V was shortened by 5 bases and J by 8 bases, with 21 bases between the two germline ends. This CDR3 region has 15 residues. From germline, CDR1 is LNHDA and CDR2 SQIVND (reference sequence). CDR3 coding DNA: TGTGCCAGTAGTGGATTATGGGGCCTCTACTTAGAAGCTTTCTTT. Translated, it gives CASSGLWGLYLEAFF.

This rearrangement joins TRBV7-9 to TRBJ1-2, with 11 bases aligning to TRBD1. The junction had 6 bases not matched to a gene; V was cut back by 5 bases and J by 1 base. The CDR3 has 16 residues. Germline V gene sequence: CDR1 SEHNR, CDR2 FQNEAQ (reference sequence). CDR3 loop: CASSRTGGDLNYGYTF. For the CDR3, the DNA is TGTGCCAGCAGCCGGACAGGGGGCGACCTTAACTATGGCTACACCTTC.

This chain joins TRBV5-4 and TRBJ2-1; 8 positions match TRBD2. V lost 4 bases to trimming and J lost 0 bases; unmatched junction nucleotides: 6. Germline V gives CDR1 SGHNT, CDR2 YYREEE (reference sequence). The CDR3 is made up of 16 amino acids. The CDR3 sequence is CASSPREGHSYNEQFF. CDR3 bases: TGTGCCAGCAGCCCCCGGGAGGGCCACTCCTACAATGAGCAGTTCTTC. The full variable domain, rest sourced from reference TRBV5-4 and TRBJ2-1, is ETGVTQSPTHLIKTRGQQVTLRCSSQSGHNTVSWYQQALGQGPQFIFQYYREEENGRGNFPPRFSGLQFPNYSSELNVNALELDDSALYLCASSPREGHSYNEQFFGPGTRLTVL.

The chain recombines TRBV19 with TRBJ2-1, with a weak D call TRBD1 (6 bases). Germline V gene lookup returns CDR1 LNHDA and CDR2 SQIVND (reference sequence). The V end was cut by 3 bases, the J end by 5 bases, with 14 bases between. The CDR3 covers 15 residues. The CDR3, as DNA: TGTGCCAGTAGTATCAGGGGTTCTGGGAACAATGAGCAGTTCTTC. Translated, it gives CASSIRGSGNNEQFF.

The gene calls are TRBV7-3 and TRBJ1-1; D is possibly TRBD1 (5 bases). With 2 bases removed from V and 4 bases from J, the gap between germline ends came to 8 bases. The germline V gene encodes CDR1 SGHTA and CDR2 FQGTGA. The CDR3 loop spans 13 amino acids. The DNA for the CDR3 is TGTGCCAGCAGCTTACAGGGTGGCACTGAAGCTTTCTTT. This codes for CASSLQGGTEAFF. Drawing the rest from reference TRBV7-3 and TRBJ1-1, the complete variable domain is GAGVSQTPSNKVTEKGKYVELRCDPISGHTALYWYRQSLGQGPEFLIYFQGTGAADDSGLPNDRFFAVRPEGSVSTLKIQRTERGDSAVYLCASSLQGGTEAFFGQGTRLTVV.

V usage is TRBV9 and J usage is TRBJ1-1; D unclear. This CDR3 contains 15 residues. The germline CDR1 and CDR2 sequences are SGDLS and YYNGEE. Trimming left V 2 bases short and J 3 bases short, with 14 bases between. The DNA for the CDR3 is TGTGCCAGCAGCGTGAGAGACGGAGGAGACACTGAAGCTTTCTTT. Amino acids: CASSVRDGGDTEAFF.

In its sample, this clone was seen once. This chain uses TRBV5-6 with TRBJ1-1; D is ambiguous. Trimming took 2 bases from V and 3 from J, leaving 11 bases between them. The CDR3 extends over 14 amino acids. Germline CDR1 SGHDT, CDR2 YYEEEE. The CDR3 DNA follows: TGTGCCAGCAGCTTCTCCCTCGGGTACACTGAAGCTTTCTTT. Translating it yields CASSFSLGYTEAFF.

The chain is built from TRBV19 and TRBJ2-4; 7 nucleotides agree with TRBD1. Germline V gene sequence: CDR1 LNHDA, CDR2 SQIVND (reference sequence). V trimming: 3 bases; J trimming: 2 bases; junction bases outside the gene matches: 4. This CDR3 has 15 amino acids. The CDR3 DNA is TGTGCCAGTAGTATGACAGGGCGAACCAAAAACATTCAGTACTTC. Its translation is CASSMTGRTKNIQYF.

The V call is TRBV15, the J call TRBJ2-4, with TRBD1 matching 9 bases. The J segment lost 0 bases and the V segment lost 3 bases, leaving 6 bases of the junction unmatched. Germline loops: CDR1 LNHNV, CDR2 YYDKDF (reference sequence). The CDR3 runs 17 residues. The CDR3 sequence: CATSRVQGALAKNIQYF. CDR3 bases: TGTGCCACCAGCAGGGTACAGGGGGCTCTAGCCAAAAACATTCAGTACTTC. The full variable domain, completed using reference TRBV15 and TRBJ2-4, is DAMVIQNPRYQVTQFGKPVTLSCSQTLNHNVMYWYQQKSSQAPKLLFHYYDKDFNNEADTPDNFQSRRPNTSFCFLDIRSPGLGDTAMYLCATSRVQGALAKNIQYFGAGTRLSVL.

The J gene is TRBJ2-5, the V gene TRBV2; D is undetermined. Germline V CDR1 and CDR2: SNHLY, FYNNEI. Trimming removed 7 bases at V and 5 bases at J, with 14 bases between. The CDR3 extends over 13 amino acids. CDR3 sequence (DNA): TGTGCCAGCATTAGTGGAGCCCGGGAGACCCAGTACTTC. Translated, it gives CASISGARETQYF.

This chain connects TRBV6-5 to TRBJ2-7, with D perhaps TRBD1 (5 bases). V was pared by 0 bases and J by 6 bases, with 18 bases between. The CDR3 runs 16 residues. Germline lookup yields CDR1 MNHEY and CDR2 SVGAGI. The CDR3 nucleotides are TGTGCCAGCAGTTACTCTCCGGGCTTACAGGCAGGCGAGCAGTACTTC. The encoded protein is CASSYSPGLQAGEQYF.

The chain couples TRBV27 to TRBJ1-1; maybe TRBD1 (5 bases). V was clipped by 6 bases and J by 0 bases, with 17 bases between them. CDR3 length: 16 amino acids. Germline V gene data show CDR1 as MNHEY and CDR2 as SMNVEV (reference sequence). The CDR3 DNA is TGTGCCAGCAGCCAGGAACGGGGGTGGATGAACACTGAAGCTTTCTTT. Translated: CASSQERGWMNTEAFF.